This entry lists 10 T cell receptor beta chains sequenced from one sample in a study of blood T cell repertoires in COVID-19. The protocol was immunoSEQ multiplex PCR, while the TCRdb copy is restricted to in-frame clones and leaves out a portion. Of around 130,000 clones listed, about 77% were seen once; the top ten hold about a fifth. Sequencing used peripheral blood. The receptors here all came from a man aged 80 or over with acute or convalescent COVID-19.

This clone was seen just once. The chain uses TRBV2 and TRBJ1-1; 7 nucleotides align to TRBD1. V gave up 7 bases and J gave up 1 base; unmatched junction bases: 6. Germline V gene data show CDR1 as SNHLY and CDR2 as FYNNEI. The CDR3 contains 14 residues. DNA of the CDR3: TGTGCCAGCATAAGGACAGGCGGGAACACTGAAGCTTTCTTT. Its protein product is CASIRTGGNTEAFF.

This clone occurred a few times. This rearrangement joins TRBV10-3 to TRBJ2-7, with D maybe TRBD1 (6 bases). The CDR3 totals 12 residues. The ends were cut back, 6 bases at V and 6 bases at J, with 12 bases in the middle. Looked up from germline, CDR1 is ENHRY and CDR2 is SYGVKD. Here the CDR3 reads CAISPIGGEQYF. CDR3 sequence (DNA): TGTGCCATCAGCCCCATAGGGGGCGAGCAGTACTTC.

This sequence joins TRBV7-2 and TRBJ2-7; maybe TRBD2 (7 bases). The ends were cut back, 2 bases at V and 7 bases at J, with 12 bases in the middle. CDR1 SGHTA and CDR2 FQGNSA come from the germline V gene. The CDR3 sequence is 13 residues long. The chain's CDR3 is CASSLRGGGEQYF. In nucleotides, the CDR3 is TGTGCCAGCAGCTTACGCGGGGGCGGGGAGCAGTACTTC.

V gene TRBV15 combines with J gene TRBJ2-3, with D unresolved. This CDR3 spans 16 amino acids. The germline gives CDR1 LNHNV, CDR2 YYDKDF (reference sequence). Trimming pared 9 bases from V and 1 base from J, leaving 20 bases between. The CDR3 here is CATITPRIAGTDTQYF. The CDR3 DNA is TGTGCCACTATCACCCCGCGGATAGCCGGCACAGATACGCAGTATTTT. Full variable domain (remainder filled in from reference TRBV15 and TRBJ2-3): DAMVIQNPRYQVTQFGKPVTLSCSQTLNHNVMYWYQQKSSQAPKLLFHYYDKDFNNEADTPDNFQSRRPNTSFCFLDIRSPGLGDTAMYLCATITPRIAGTDTQYFGPGTRLTVL.

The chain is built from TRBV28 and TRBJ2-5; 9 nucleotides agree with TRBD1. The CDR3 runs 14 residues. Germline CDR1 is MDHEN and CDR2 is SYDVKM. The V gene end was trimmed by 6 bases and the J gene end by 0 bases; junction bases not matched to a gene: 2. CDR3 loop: CASRGTGYQETQYF. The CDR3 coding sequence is TGTGCCAGCAGGGGGACAGGGTACCAAGAGACCCAGTACTTC.

This CDR3 is CASSWRGFNTGELFF. The CDR3 coding sequence is TGTGCCAGCAGCTGGCGGGGGTTCAACACCGGGGAGCTGTTTTTT. This rearrangement joins TRBV7-9 to TRBJ2-2, with 7 bases identical to TRBD2. CDR3 length: 15 residues. The V and J ends lost 4 bases and 2 bases, in that order; junction bases with no gene match: 4. Germline V CDR1 and CDR2: SEHNR, FQNEAQ (reference sequence).

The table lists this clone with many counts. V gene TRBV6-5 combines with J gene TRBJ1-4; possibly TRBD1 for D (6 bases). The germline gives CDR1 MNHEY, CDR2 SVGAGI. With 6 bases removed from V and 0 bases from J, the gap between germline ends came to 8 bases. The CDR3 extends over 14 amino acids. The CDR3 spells CASRTGSTNEKLFF. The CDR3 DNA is TGTGCCAGCAGAACAGGGTCAACTAATGAAAAACTGTTTTTT.

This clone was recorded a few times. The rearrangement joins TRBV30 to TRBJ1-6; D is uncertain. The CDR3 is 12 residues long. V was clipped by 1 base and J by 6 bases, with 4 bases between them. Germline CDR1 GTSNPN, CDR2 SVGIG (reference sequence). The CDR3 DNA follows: TGTGCCTGGAGTGCTCCTAATTCACCCCTCCACTTT. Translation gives CAWSAPNSPLHF.

CDR3 nucleotides: TGTGCCAGCAGCTTGGGCGGGGGCACGTTAGCAGATACGCAGTATTTT. Its translation: CASSLGGGTLADTQYF. This chain links TRBV5-4 with TRBJ2-3, with D maybe TRBD2 (7 bases). V dropped 0 bases and J dropped 4 bases, with 15 bases sitting between them. This CDR3 region has 16 residues. The V gene's germline CDR1 is SGHNT and CDR2 YYREEE (reference sequence).

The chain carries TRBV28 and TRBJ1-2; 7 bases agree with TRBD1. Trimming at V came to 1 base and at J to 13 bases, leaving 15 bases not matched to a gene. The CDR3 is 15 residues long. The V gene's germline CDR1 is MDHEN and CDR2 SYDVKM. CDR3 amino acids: CASSLSSRQGGARTF. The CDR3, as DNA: TGTGCCAGCAGTTTATCGTCCCGACAGGGTGGGGCCCGCACCTTC.